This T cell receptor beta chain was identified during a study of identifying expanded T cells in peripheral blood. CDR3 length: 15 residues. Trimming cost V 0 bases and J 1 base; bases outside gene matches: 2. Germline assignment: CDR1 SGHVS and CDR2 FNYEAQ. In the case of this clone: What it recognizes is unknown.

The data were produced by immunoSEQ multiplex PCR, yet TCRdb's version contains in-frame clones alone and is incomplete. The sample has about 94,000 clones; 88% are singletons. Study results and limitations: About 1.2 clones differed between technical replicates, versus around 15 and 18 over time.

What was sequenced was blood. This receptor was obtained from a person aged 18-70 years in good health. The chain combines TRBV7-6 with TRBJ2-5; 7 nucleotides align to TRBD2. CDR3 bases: TGTGCCAGCAGCTTAGCTGCTAGCGGCCAAGAGACCCAGTACTTC. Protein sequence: CASSLAASGQETQYF.